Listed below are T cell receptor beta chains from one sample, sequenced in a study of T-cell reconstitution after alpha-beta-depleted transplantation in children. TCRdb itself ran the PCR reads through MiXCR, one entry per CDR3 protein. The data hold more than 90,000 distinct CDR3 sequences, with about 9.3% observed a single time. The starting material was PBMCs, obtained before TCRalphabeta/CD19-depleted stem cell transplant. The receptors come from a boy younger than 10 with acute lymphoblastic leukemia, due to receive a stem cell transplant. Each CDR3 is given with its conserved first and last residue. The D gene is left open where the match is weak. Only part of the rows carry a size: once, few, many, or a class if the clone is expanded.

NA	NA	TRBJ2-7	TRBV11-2	CASSTGTPNPEQYF	TGTGCCAGCAGCACCGGGACGCCTAACCCCGAGCAGTACTTC
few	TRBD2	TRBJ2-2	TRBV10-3	CAIRAGVGNTGELFF	TGTGCCATCAGAGCGGGAGTAGGGAACACCGGGGAGCTGTTTTTT
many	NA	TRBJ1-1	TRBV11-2	CASSLTELNTEAFF	TGTGCCAGCAGCTTAACAGAACTGAACACTGAAGCTTTCTTT
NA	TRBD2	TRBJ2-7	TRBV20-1	CSARAPTSGYEQYF	TGCAGTGCTAGAGCTCCGACTAGCGGCTACGAGCAGTACTTC
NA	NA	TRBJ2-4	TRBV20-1	CSAGVAWDIQYF	TGCAGTGCCGGGGTGGCTTGGGACATTCAGTACTTC
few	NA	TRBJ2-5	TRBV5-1	CASSLMRGGFGETQYF	TGCGCCAGCAGCTTGATGCGGGGAGGTTTTGGAGAGACCCAGTACTTC
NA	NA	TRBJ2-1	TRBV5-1	CASSLRLGVRDEQFF	TGCGCCAGCAGCCTAAGACTGGGAGTAAGAGATGAGCAGTTCTTC
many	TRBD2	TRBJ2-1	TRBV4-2	CASSPTRTSGRLGNEQFF	TGTGCCAGCAGCCCTACCAGGACTAGCGGGAGGCTTGGCAATGAGCAGTTCTTC
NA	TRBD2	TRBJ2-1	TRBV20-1	CSASPPSGIYNEQFF	TGCAGTGCTAGTCCCCCTAGCGGCATCTACAATGAGCAGTTCTTC
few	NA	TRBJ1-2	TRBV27	CASSRGRGANYGYTF	TGTGCCAGCAGTAGGGGACGGGGCGCTAACTATGGCTACACCTTC
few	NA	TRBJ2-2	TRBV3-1	CASSSRNFNTGELFF	TGTGCCAGCAGCAGTAGAAACTTTAACACCGGGGAGCTGTTTTTT
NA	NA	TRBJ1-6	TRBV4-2	CASSQDWAGTNSPLHF	TGTGCCAGCAGCCAAGATTGGGCAGGGACGAATTCACCCCTCCACTTT
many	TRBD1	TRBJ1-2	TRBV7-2	CASSSEGAPWWGYTF	TGTGCCAGCAGCTCTGAGGGGGCGCCTTGGTGGGGCTACACCTTC
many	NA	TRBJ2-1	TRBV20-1	CSARLGGVQSSYNEQFF	TGCAGTGCTAGACTTGGGGGCGTCCAAAGCTCCTACAATGAGCAGTTCTTC
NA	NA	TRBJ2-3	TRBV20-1	CSARDSGRRTDTQYF	TGCAGTGCTAGAGATTCGGGGAGGAGAACAGATACGCAGTATTTT
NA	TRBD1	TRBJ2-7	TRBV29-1	CSASGTASYEQYF	TGCAGCGCCAGTGGGACAGCATCCTACGAGCAGTACTTC
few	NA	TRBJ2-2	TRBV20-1	CSARDGRNSNTGELFF	TGCAGTGCTAGAGATGGCAGGAACTCGAACACCGGGGAGCTGTTTTTT
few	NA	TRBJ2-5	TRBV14	CASSQVGEVTQYF	TGTGCCAGCAGCCAAGTGGGGGAGGTGACCCAGTACTTC
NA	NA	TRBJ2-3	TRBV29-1	CSVSYRDGTDTQYF	TGCAGCGTTTCCTACAGGGACGGCACGGATACGCAGTATTTT
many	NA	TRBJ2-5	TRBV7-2	CASSWTAGQETQYF	TGTGCCAGCAGCTGGACAGCGGGACAAGAGACCCAGTACTTC
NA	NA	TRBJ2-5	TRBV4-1	CASSQATGKDETQYF	TGCGCCAGCAGCCAAGCAACAGGGAAGGACGAGACCCAGTACTTC
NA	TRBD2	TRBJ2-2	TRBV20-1	CSARDSSSPRGRATGELFF	TGCAGTGCTAGAGATTCTTCGTCGCCGCGCGGGAGGGCCACCGGGGAGCTGTTTTTT
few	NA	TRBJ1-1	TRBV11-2	CASSLEAKTGAFF	TGTGCCAGCAGCTTAGAAGCGAAGACTGGAGCTTTCTTT